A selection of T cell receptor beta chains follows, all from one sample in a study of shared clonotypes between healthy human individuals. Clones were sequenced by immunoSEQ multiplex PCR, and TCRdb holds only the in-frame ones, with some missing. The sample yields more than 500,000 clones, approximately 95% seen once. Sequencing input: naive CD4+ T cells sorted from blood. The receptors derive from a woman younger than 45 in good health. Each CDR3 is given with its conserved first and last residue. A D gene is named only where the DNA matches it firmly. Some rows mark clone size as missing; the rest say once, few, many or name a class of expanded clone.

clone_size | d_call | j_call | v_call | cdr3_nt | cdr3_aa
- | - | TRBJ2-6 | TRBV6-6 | TGTGCCAGCAGTTCCGCTTCGGGGGCCAACGTCCTGACTTTC | CASSSASGANVLTF
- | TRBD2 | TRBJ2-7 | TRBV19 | TGTGCCAGTAATGATCCCGGGACTAGCGACGAGCAGTACTTC | CASNDPGTSDEQYF
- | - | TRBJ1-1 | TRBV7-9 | TGTGCCAGCAGCCAAAGGGGAGAGAACACTGAAGCTTTCTTT | CASSQRGENTEAFF
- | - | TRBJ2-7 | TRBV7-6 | TGTGCCAGCAGCTATACAGGGTACGAGCAGTACTTC | CASSYTGYEQYF
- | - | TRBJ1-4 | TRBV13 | TGTGCCAGCAGCATGACCACAACTAATGAAAAACTGTTTTTT | CASSMTTTNEKLFF
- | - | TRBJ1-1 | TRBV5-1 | TGCGCCAGCAGCTTGGGTTCGGGGGACACTGAAGCTTTCTTT | CASSLGSGDTEAFF
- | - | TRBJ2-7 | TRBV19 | TGTGCCAGTAGTATAAGCCAGGGGAACGAGCAGTACTTC | CASSISQGNEQYF
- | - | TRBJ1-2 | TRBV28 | TGTGCCAGCAGTTTGGGACTGGGCTATGGCTACACCTTC | CASSLGLGYGYTF
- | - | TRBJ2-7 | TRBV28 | TGTGCCAGCAGAGGCAGGGGCTCCGAGCAGTACTTC | CASRGRGSEQYF
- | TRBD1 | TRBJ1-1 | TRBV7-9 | TGTGCCAGCAGTCCCGGACAGGGGGCGCCGAACACTGAAGCTTTCTTT | CASSPGQGAPNTEAFF
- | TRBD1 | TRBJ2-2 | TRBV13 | TGTGCCAGCAGCTCTACCACACAGGGGAGAAACACCGGGGAGCTGTTTTTT | CASSSTTQGRNTGELFF
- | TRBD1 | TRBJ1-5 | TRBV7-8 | TGTGCCAGCAGCTTAACCCCGACAGGGGGCAACTTTCAGCCCCAGCATTTT | CASSLTPTGGNFQPQHF
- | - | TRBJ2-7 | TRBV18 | TGTGCCAGCTCACTTTCGGGAGCGGGCGACGAGCAGTACTTC | CASSLSGAGDEQYF
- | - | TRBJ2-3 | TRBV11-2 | TGTGCCAGCAGCCCCCAGCGGGACAGACAGTATTTT | CASSPQRDRQYF
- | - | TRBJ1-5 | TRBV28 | TGTGCCAGCAGTTCCCTAAGGTCGGGGAGCAATCAGCCCCAGCATTTT | CASSSLRSGSNQPQHF
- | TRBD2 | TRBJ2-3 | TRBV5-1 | TGCGCCAGCAGTTTAGCGGGAGACCCCACAGATACGCAGTATTTT | CASSLAGDPTDTQYF
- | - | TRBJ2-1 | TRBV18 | TGTGCCAGCTCACCAGGCCCCTCCTACAATGAGCAGTTCTTC | CASSPGPSYNEQFF
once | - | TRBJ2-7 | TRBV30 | TGTGCCTGGAGATCCGGGACTTACTCCTACGAGCAGTACTTC | CAWRSGTYSYEQYF
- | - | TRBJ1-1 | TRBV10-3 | TGTGCCATCAGCCCCCGGGATTCGAACACTGAAGCTTTCTTT | CAISPRDSNTEAFF
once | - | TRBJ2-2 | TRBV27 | TGTGCCAGCAGTTTGGTCCCAGGTGCGAACACCGGGGAGCTGTTTTTT | CASSLVPGANTGELFF
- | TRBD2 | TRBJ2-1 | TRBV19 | TGTGCCAGTATGACGTCTAGCGGGAGCTCCTACAATGAGCAGTTCTTC | CASMTSSGSSYNEQFF
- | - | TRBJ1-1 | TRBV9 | TGTGCCAGCAGCGTCGATCATCAGGGATGGGCTTTCTTT | CASSVDHQGWAFF
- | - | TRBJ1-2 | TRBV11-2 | TGTGCCAGCAGCTTAGGACGGAACTATGGCTACACCTTC | CASSLGRNYGYTF
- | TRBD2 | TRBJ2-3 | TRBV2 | TGTGCCAGCAGTGAACTCAGCGGGAACACAGATACGCAGTATTTT | CASSELSGNTDTQYF
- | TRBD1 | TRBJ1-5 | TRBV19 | TGTGCCAGTAGTGGACAGGGTAGGCAGCCCCAGCATTTT | CASSGQGRQPQHF
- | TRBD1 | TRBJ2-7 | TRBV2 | TGTGCCAGCAGTGGACAGGGTGAGGAGCAGTACTTC | CASSGQGEEQYF
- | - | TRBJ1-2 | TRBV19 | TGTGCCAGTAGTACCTCCGTGGAGGAGCGGGGCTACACCTTC | CASSTSVEERGYTF
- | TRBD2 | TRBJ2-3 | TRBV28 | TGTGCCAGCAGGGGACTAGCAACAGATACGCAGTATTTT | CASRGLATDTQYF
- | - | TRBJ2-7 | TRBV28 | TGTGCCAGCAGCCCGACAGGTACCGGGACCTACGAGCAGTACTTC | CASSPTGTGTYEQYF
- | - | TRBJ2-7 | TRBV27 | TGTGCCAGCAGCCTACACCCAGTGGGTCCCCTTTCCTACGAGCAGTACTTC | CASSLHPVGPLSYEQYF
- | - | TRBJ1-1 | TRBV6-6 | TGTGCCAGCAGTAGCATGGGCGCCACTGAAGCTTTCTTT | CASSSMGATEAFF
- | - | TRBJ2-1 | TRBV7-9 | TGTGCCAGCAGCTTGGGAGTCAATGAGCAGTTCTTC | CASSLGVNEQFF
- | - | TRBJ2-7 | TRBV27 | TGTGCCAGCAGTTCACCTCGGGAGCTGGGTACCTACGAGCAGTACTTC | CASSSPRELGTYEQYF